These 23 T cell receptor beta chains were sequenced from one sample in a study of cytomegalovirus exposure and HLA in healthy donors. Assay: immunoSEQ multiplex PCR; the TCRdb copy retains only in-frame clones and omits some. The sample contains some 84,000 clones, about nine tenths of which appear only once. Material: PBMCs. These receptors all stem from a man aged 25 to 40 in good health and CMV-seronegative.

This CDR3 is CASSEIQQETQYF. The CDR3 coding sequence is TGTGCCAGCAGTGAAATACAGCAAGAGACCCAGTACTTC. The chain joins TRBV6-1 to TRBJ2-5; D is uncertain. The germline V and J ends were trimmed by 2 bases and 2 bases, with 6 bases remaining between them. CDR1 is MNHNS and CDR2 is SASEGT in the germline V gene. The CDR3 totals 13 residues.

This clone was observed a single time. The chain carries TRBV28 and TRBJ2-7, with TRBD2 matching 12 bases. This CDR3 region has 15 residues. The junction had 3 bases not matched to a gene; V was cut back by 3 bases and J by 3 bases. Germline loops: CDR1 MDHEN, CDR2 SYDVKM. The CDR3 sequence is CASSFTSGRHYEQYF. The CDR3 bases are TGTGCCAGCAGTTTCACTAGCGGGAGGCACTACGAGCAGTACTTC.

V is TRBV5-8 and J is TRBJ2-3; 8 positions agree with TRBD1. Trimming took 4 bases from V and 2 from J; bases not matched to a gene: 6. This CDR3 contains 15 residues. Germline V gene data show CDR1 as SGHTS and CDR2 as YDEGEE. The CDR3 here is CASSMDQGATDTQYF. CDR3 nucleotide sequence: TGTGCCAGCAGCATGGACCAGGGGGCCACAGATACGCAGTATTTT.

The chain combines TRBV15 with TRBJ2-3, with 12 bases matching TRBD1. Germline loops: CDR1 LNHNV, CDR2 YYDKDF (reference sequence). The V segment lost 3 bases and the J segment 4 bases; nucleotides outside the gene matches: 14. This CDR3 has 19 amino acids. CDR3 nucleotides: TGTGCCACCAGCAGGACGAATTGGGACAGGGGGCGCGGGGCAGATACGCAGTATTTT. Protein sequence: CATSRTNWDRGRGADTQYF. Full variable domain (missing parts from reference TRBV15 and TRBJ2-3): DAMVIQNPRYQVTQFGKPVTLSCSQTLNHNVMYWYQQKSSQAPKLLFHYYDKDFNNEADTPDNFQSRRPNTSFCFLDIRSPGLGDTAMYLCATSRTNWDRGRGADTQYFGPGTRLTVL.

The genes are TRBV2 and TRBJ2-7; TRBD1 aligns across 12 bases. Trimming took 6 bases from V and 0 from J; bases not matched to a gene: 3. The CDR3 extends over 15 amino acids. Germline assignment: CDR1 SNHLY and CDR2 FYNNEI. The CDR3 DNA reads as TGTGCCAGCAGGGGGACAGGGGGCGACTCCTACGAGCAGTACTTC. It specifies CASRGTGGDSYEQYF.

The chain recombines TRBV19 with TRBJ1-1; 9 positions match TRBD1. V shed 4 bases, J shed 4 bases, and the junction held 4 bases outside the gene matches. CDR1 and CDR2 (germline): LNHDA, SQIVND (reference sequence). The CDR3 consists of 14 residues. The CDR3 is CASSTDRGITEAFF. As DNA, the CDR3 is TGTGCCAGTAGTACGGACAGGGGCATCACTGAAGCTTTCTTT.

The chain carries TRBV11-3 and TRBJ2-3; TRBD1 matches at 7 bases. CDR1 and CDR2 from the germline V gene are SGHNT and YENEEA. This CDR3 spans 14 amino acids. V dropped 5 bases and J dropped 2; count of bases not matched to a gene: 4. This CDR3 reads CASSPGQATDTQYF. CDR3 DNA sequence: TGTGCCAGCAGCCCCGGACAGGCCACAGATACGCAGTATTTT.

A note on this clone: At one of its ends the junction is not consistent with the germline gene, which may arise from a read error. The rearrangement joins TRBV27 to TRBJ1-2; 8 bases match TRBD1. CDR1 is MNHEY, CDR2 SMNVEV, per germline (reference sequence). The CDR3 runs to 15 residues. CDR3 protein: CASSISGGRLYGYTF. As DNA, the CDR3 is TGTGCCAGCAGTATATCAGGGGGCAGACTCTATGGCTACACCTTC.

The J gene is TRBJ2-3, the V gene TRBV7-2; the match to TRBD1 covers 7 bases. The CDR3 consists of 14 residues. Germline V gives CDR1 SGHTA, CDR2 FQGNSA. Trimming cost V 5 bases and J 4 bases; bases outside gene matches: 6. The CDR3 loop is CASSPRTGPDTQYF. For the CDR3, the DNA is TGTGCCAGCAGCCCAAGGACAGGCCCAGATACGCAGTATTTT. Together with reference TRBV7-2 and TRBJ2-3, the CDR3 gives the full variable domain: GAGVSQSPSNKVTEKGKDVELRCDPISGHTALYWYRQSLGQGLEFLIYFQGNSAPDKSGLPSDRFSAERTGGSVSTLTIQRTQQEDSAVYLCASSPRTGPDTQYFGPGTRLTVL.

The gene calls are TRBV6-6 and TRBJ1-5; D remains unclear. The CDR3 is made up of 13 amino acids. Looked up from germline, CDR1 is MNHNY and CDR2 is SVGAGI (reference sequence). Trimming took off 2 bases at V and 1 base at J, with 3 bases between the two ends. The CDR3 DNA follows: TGTGCCAGCAGTTACGGCAGCAATCAGCCCCAGCATTTT. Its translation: CASSYGSNQPQHF.

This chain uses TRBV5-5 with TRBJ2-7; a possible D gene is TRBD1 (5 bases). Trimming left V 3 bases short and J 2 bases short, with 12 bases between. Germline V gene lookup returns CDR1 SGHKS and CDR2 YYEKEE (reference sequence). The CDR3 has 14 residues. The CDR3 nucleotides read TGTGCCAGCAGCTGGGGCCGTGGAACCTACGAGCAGTACTTC. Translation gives CASSWGRGTYEQYF. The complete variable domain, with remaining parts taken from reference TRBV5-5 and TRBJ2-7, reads DAGVTQSPTHLIKTRGQQVTLRCSPISGHKSVSWYQQVLGQGPQFIFQYYEKEERGRGNFPDRFSARQFPNYSSELNVNALLLGDSALYLCASSWGRGTYEQYFGPGTRLTVT.

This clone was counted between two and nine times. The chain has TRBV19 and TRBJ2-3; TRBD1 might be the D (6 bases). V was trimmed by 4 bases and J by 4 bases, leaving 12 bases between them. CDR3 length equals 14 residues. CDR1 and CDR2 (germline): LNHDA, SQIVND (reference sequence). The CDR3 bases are TGTGCCAGTAGTAACACAGGGTCTCCAGATACGCAGTATTTT. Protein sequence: CASSNTGSPDTQYF. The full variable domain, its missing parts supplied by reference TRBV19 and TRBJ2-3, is DGGITQSPKYLFRKEGQNVTLSCEQNLNHDAMYWYRQDPGQGLRLIYYSQIVNDFQKGDIAEGYSVSREKKESFPLTVTSAQKNPTAFYLCASSNTGSPDTQYFGPGTRLTVL.

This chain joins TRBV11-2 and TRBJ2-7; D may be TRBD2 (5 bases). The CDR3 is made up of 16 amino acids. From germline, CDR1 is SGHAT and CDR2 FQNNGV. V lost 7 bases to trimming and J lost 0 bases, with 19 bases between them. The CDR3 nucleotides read TGTGCCAGCACTGTGCGGTTGGGAGACGGCTCCTACGAGCAGTACTTC. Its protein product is CASTVRLGDGSYEQYF.

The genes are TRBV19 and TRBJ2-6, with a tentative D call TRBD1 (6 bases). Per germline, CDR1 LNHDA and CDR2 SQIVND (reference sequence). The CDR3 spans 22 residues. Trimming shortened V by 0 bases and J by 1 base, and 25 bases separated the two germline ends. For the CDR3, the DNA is TGTGCCAGTAGTATAGAACTAGGACAGCCGTACTTTGAAAGATCTGGGGCCAACGTCCTGACTTTC. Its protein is CASSIELGQPYFERSGANVLTF.

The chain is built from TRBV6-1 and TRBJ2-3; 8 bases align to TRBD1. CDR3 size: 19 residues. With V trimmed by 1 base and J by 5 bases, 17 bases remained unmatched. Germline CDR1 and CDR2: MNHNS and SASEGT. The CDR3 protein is CASSEDPGYGQGIGDTQYF. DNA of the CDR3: TGTGCCAGCAGTGAAGACCCCGGATATGGACAGGGTATTGGAGATACGCAGTATTTT.

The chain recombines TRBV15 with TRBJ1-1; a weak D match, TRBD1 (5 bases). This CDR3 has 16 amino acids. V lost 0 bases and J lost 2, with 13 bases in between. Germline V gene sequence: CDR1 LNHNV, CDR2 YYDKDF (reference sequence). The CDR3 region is CATSRDRGRVNTEAFF. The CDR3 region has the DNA TGTGCCACCAGCAGAGACCGTGGCAGGGTAAACACTGAAGCTTTCTTT.

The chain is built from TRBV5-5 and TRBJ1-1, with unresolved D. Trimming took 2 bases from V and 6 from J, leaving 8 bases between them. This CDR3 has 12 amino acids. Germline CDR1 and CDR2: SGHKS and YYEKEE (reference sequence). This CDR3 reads CASSFGGSEAFF. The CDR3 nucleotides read TGTGCCAGCAGCTTTGGAGGCTCTGAAGCTTTCTTT.

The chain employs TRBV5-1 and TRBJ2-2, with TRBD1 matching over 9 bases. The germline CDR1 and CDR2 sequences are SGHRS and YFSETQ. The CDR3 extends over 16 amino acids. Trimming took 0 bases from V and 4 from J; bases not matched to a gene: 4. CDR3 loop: CASSLVGQGGTGELFF. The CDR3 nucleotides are TGCGCCAGCAGCTTGGTGGGACAGGGTGGCACCGGGGAGCTGTTTTTT.

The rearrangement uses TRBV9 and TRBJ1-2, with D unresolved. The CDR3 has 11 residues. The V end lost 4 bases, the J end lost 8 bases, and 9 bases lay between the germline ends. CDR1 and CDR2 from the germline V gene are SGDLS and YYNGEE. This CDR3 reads CASSRRRGYTF. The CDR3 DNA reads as TGTGCCAGCAGCAGGAGAAGGGGCTACACCTTC.

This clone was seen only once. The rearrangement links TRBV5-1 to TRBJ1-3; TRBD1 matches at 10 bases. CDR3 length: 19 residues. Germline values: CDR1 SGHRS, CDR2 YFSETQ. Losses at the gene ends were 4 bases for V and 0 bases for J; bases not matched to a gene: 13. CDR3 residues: CASSRDRDRGTISGNTIYF. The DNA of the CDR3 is TGCGCCAGCAGCAGGGACCGGGACAGGGGAACCATCTCTGGAAACACCATATATTTT.

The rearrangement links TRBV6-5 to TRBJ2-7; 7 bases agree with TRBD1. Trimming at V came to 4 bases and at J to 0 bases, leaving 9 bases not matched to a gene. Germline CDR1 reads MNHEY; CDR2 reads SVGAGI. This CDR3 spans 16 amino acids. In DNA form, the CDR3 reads TGTGCCAGCAGTTCAAAAACAGGGGTTAGCTCCTACGAGCAGTACTTC. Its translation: CASSSKTGVSSYEQYF.

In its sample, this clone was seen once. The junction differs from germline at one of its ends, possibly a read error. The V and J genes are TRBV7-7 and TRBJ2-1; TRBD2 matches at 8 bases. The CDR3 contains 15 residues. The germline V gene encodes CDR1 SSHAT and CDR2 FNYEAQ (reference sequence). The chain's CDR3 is CASSISGASYNEQFF. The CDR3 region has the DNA TGTGCTAGCAGCATTAGCGGGGCATCCTACAATGAGCAGTTCTTC.

DNA of the CDR3: TGTGCCAGCAGTTTTTATGCAGCGAACACCGGGGAGCTGTTTTTT. The encoded protein is CASSFYAANTGELFF. V and J are TRBV27 and TRBJ2-2; no firm D call. Trimming removed 3 bases at V and 0 bases at J, with 8 bases between. CDR3 size: 15 residues. Germline CDR1 is MNHEY and CDR2 is SMNVEV (reference sequence).